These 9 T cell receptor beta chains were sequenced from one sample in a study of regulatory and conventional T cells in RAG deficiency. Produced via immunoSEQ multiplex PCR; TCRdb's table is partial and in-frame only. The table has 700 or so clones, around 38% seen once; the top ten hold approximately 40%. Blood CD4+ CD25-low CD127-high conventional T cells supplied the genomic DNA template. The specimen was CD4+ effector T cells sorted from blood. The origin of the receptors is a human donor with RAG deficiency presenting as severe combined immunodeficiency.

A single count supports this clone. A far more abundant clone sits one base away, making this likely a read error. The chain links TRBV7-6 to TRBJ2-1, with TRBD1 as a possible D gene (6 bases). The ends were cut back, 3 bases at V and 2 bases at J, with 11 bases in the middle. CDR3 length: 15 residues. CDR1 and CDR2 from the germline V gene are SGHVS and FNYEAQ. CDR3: CASSFGTITYNEQFF. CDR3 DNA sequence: TGTGCCAGCAGCTTTGGGACAATTACCTACAATGAGCAGTTCTTC.

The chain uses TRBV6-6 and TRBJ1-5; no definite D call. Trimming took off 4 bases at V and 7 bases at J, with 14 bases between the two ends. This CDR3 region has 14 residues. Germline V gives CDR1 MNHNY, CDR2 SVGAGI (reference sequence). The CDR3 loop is CASSSRGRGQPQHF. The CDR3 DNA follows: TGTGCCAGCAGTTCTAGAGGCCGGGGACAGCCCCAGCATTTT.

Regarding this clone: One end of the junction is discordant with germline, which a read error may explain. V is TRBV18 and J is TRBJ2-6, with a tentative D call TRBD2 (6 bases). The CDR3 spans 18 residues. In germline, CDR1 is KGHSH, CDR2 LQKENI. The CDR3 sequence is CASSTVGDLQSRANVLIF. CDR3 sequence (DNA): TGTGCCAGCTCAACAGTTGGGGACTTACAAAGTCGGGCCAACGTCCTGATTTTC.

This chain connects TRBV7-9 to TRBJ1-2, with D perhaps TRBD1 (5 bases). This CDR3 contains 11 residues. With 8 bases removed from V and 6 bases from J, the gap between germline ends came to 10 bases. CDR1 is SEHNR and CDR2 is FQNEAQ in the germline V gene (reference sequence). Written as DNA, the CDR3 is TGTGCCAGCGGTCGGGGGGATGGCTACACCTTC. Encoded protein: CASGRGDGYTF.

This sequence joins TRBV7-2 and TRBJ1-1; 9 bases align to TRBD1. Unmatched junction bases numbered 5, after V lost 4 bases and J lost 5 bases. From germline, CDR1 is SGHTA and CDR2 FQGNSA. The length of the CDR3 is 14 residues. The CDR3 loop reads CASSSQGARTEAFF. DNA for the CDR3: TGTGCCAGCAGCTCACAGGGGGCGCGGACTGAAGCTTTCTTT.

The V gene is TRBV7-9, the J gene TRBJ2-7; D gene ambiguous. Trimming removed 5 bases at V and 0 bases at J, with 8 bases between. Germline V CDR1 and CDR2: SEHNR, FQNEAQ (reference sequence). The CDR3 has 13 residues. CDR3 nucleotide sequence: TGTGCCAGCAGCCCCACCCCCTCCTACGAGCAGTACTTC. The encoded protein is CASSPTPSYEQYF.

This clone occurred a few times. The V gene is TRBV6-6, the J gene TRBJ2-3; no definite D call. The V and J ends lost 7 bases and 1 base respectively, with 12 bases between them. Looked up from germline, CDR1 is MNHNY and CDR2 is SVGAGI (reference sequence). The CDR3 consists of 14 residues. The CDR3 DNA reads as TGTGCCAGCACCACGGTGCTAGGCACAGATACGCAGTATTTT. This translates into CASTTVLGTDTQYF.

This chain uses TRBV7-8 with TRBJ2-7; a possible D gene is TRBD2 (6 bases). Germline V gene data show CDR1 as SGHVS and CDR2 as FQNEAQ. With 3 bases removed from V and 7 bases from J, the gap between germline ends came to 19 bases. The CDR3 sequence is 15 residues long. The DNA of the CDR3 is TGTGCCAGCAGCTTGGATCCGCGGGGTTGGGGGGAGCAGTACTTC. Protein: CASSLDPRGWGEQYF.

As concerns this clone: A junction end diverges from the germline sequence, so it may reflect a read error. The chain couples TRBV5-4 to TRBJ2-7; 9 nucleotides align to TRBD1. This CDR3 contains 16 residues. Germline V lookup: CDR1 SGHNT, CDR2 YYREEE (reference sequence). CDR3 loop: CASSHEGTGSSYEQYF. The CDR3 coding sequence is TGCGCCAGCAGCCATGAAGGGACAGGGAGCTCCTACGAGCAGTACTTC.